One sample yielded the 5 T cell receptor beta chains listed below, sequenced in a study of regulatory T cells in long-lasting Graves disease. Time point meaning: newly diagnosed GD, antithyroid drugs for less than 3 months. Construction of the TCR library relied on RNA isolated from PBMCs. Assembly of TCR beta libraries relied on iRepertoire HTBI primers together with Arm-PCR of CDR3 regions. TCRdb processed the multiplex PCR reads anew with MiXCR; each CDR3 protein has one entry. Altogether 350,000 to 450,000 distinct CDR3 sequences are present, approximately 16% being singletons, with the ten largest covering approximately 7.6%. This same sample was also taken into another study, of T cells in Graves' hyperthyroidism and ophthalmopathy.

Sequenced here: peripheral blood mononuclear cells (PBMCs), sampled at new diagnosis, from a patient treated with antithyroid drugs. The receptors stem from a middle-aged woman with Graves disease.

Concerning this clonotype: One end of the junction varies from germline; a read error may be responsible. The CDR3 nucleotides are TGCGCCAGCAGCCAAGGGGACAGGGGCTATGATACTGAAGCTTTCTTT. This encodes CASSQGDRGYDTEAFF. The chain is built from TRBV2 and TRBJ1-1; TRBD1 matches 10 bases. The germline V gene has CDR1 SNHLY and CDR2 FYNNEI. There are 16 residues in the CDR3.

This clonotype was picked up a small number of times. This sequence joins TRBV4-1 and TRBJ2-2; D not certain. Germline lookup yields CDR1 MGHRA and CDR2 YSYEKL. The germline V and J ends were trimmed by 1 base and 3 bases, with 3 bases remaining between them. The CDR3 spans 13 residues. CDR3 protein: CASSQGHTGELFF. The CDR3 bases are TGCGCCAGCAGCCAAGGGCACACCGGGGAGCTGTTTTTT.

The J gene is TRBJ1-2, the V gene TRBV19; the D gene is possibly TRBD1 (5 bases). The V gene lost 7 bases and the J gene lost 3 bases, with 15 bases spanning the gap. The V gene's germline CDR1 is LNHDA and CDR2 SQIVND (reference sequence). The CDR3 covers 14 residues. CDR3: CASIKSGHYYGYTF. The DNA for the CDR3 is TGTGCCAGTATAAAATCAGGGCACTACTATGGCTACACCTTC.

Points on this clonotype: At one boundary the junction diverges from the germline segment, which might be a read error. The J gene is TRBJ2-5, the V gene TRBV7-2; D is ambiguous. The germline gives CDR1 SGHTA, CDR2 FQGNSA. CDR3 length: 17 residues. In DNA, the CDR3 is TGTGCCAGCAGCTTAGTCTTTACGTCTCTACACCAAGAGCCCCAGTACTTC. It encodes CASSLVFTSLHQEPQYF.

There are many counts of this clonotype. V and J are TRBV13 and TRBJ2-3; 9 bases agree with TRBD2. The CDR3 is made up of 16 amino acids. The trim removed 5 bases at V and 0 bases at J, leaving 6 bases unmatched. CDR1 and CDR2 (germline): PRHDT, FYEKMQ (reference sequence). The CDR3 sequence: CASSQSGRRSTDTQYF. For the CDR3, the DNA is TGTGCCAGCAGCCAAAGCGGGAGGAGGAGCACAGATACGCAGTATTTT.